A single sample gave rise to the 13 T cell receptor beta chains below, sequenced in a study of T cell responses to AZD1222 COVID-19 vaccine. This table comes from immunoSEQ multiplex PCR, and its TCRdb copy is limited to in-frame clones, with some not included. This sample carries roughly 130,000 clones, roughly 94% of them seen once, and the ten largest clones take around 7%. Sequenced here: peripheral blood, sampled on day 0 of AZD1222 vaccination. These receptors all stem from an adult in good health.

The CDR3 protein is CASRMTSGNSYEQYF. For the CDR3, the DNA is TGTGCCAGCAGAATGACTAGCGGGAACTCCTACGAGCAGTACTTC. This chain joins TRBV2 and TRBJ2-7; 11 bases align to TRBD2. The CDR3 is made up of 15 amino acids. Germline V CDR1 and CDR2: SNHLY, FYNNEI. Germline trimming cut 6 bases from V and 0 bases from J; bases unmatched to any gene: 4.

The chain has TRBV20-1 and TRBJ2-3; TRBD2 matches 14 bases. The CDR3 sequence is 18 residues long. Unmatched junction bases numbered 15, after V lost 3 bases and J lost 7 bases. In germline, CDR1 is DFQATT, CDR2 SNEGSKA (reference sequence). The CDR3 protein is CSASQGTSGRGGIYTQYF. The CDR3 DNA is TGCAGTGCTAGTCAGGGGACTAGCGGGAGAGGGGGGATTTATACGCAGTATTTT.

The chain is built from TRBV18 and TRBJ1-2; 7 nucleotides agree with TRBD1. Germline V CDR1 and CDR2: KGHSH, LQKENI. The CDR3 extends over 15 amino acids. Trimming at V came to 2 bases and at J to 4 bases, leaving 7 bases not matched to a gene. CDR3 in amino acids: CASSPSTGLAYGYTF. The CDR3 DNA is TGTGCCAGCTCACCATCGACAGGGTTGGCCTATGGCTACACCTTC. The full variable domain, rest sourced from reference TRBV18 and TRBJ1-2, is NAGVMQNPRHLVRRRGQEARLRCSPMKGHSHVYWYRQLPEEGLKFMVYLQKENIIDESGMPKERFSAEFPKEGPSILRIQQVVRGDSAAYFCASSPSTGLAYGYTFGSGTRLTVV.

V is TRBV7-9 and J is TRBJ1-2; D remains unclear. Trimming removed 2 bases at V and 4 bases at J, with 2 bases between. This CDR3 spans 11 amino acids. The germline V gene encodes CDR1 SEHNR and CDR2 FQNEAQ (reference sequence). As DNA, the CDR3 is TGTGCCAGCAGCTTAAGCTATGGCTACACCTTC. This encodes CASSLSYGYTF.

The table lists this clone with a few counts. The rearrangement joins TRBV7-9 to TRBJ2-2, with TRBD1 matching over 8 bases. Trimming at V came to 6 bases and at J to 4 bases, leaving 13 bases not matched to a gene. CDR1 and CDR2 from the germline V gene are SEHNR and FQNEAQ (reference sequence). This CDR3 has 17 amino acids. CDR3: CASSPIGTGVFTGELFF. As DNA, the CDR3 is TGTGCCAGCAGTCCCATTGGGACAGGAGTTTTCACCGGGGAGCTGTTTTTT.

The chain couples TRBV28 to TRBJ1-5; D is uncertain. The CDR3 is 14 amino acids. Germline loops: CDR1 MDHEN, CDR2 SYDVKM. Trimming stripped 6 bases from V and 0 bases from J, with 9 bases between. CDR3 protein: CASSPRPSNQPQHF. CDR3 bases: TGTGCCAGCAGCCCGAGACCTAGCAATCAGCCCCAGCATTTT.

This clone was detected many times. V and J are TRBV4-2 and TRBJ1-4; 8 bases are shared with TRBD1. Germline V gene lookup returns CDR1 LGHNA and CDR2 YNFKEQ. V was clipped by 3 bases and J by 5 bases; unmatched bases: 2. The CDR3 is made up of 14 amino acids. For the CDR3, the DNA is TGTGCCAGCAGCCATGGGGACAGGAATGAAAAACTGTTTTTT. Its translation is CASSHGDRNEKLFF.

This clone came up once. The chain joins TRBV3-1 (or the pseudogene TRBV3-2) to TRBJ2-2; D is uncertain. The CDR3 runs 15 residues. V was clipped by 4 bases and J by 3 bases, with 12 bases between them. Looked up from germline, CDR1 is LGHDT and CDR2 is YNNKEL (reference sequence). CDR3: CASSRRVSDTGELFF. The CDR3 coding sequence is TGTGCCAGCAGCCGTCGGGTATCGGACACCGGGGAGCTGTTTTTT.

The rearrangement links TRBV4-2 to TRBJ2-3; TRBD2 aligns across 9 bases. This CDR3 comprises 17 residues. The J segment lost 6 bases and the V segment lost 4 bases, leaving 14 bases of the junction unmatched. Germline CDR1 is LGHNA and CDR2 is YNFKEQ. The CDR3 nucleotides read TGTGCCAGCAGCCCTGGGTTTTTGGCGGGAGGGCCCGATACGCAGTATTTT. Amino acid sequence: CASSPGFLAGGPDTQYF.

The rearrangement uses TRBV3-1 (or the pseudogene TRBV3-2) and TRBJ2-1; D is possibly TRBD1 or TRBD2 (5 bases each). With 4 bases removed from V and 6 bases from J, the gap between germline ends came to 10 bases. Germline V lookup: CDR1 LGHDT, CDR2 YNNKEL (reference sequence). This CDR3 has 13 residues. CDR3 residues: CASSLLGTNEQFF. The CDR3 nucleotides are TGTGCCAGCAGCCTTCTCGGGACCAATGAGCAGTTCTTC.

The rearrangement uses TRBV5-1 and TRBJ1-6; D is undetermined. Trimming stripped 0 bases from V and 0 bases from J, with 7 bases between. In germline, CDR1 is SGHRS, CDR2 YFSETQ. The CDR3 loop spans 16 amino acids. DNA for the CDR3: TGCGCCAGCAGCTTGGCCGATAACTCCTATAATTCACCCCTCCACTTT. As protein: CASSLADNSYNSPLHF.

The chain couples TRBV28 to TRBJ1-1; unclear D gene. The CDR3 length is 13 residues. Trimming left V 6 bases short and J 3 bases short, with 11 bases between. CDR1 and CDR2 (germline): MDHEN, SYDVKM. CDR3 sequence: CASSLDGYTEAFF. Written as DNA, the CDR3 is TGTGCCAGCAGCCTAGACGGATACACTGAAGCTTTCTTT.

V gene TRBV4-3 combines with J gene TRBJ2-1; TRBD2 matches at 7 bases. With V trimmed by 1 base and J by 4 bases, 7 bases remained unmatched. The CDR3 runs to 16 residues. Germline-derived CDR1 and CDR2 are LGHNA and YSLEER. The CDR3 region has the DNA TGCGCCAGCAGCCAAGCCGGGACTACAGCGTACAATGAGCAGTTCTTC. Its protein product is CASSQAGTTAYNEQFF.